Following are 31 T cell receptor beta chains from one sample sequenced in a study of blood T cells in healthy people across ages (dated by TCRdb to between 2014 and 2016). The protocol used for the library was 5' RACE. Reads for this sample came from an Illumina HiSeq 2500. The second PCR ran for about 6 to 12 cycles and used a J-beta primer mix along with a sample-barcoded 5' primer. TCRdb reanalyzed the raw reads on its own, using fastp at Q25 for trimming and MiXCR for clone calling, and kept in-frame beta chains. Rows with a matching CDR3 protein are joined into one entry that keeps the most common DNA and genes. For this sample the table gives roughly 680,000 distinct CDR3 sequences, of which around 52% were detected only once. The ten largest clones add up to approximately 13% of the sample. Sequencing used blood. Receptor source: a woman over 75 in good health.

The V and J genes are TRBV27 and TRBJ2-7; D is undetermined. This CDR3 has 13 amino acids. In germline, CDR1 is MNHEY, CDR2 SMNVEV (reference sequence). Trimming removed 7 bases from V and 6 bases from J, with 16 bases in between. This CDR3 reads CASKPGSLLEQYF. The CDR3 DNA reads as TGTGCCAGCAAGCCGGGTAGTCTCCTCGAGCAGTACTTC.

The rearrangement uses TRBV7-2 and TRBJ2-1; unclear D gene. CDR1 and CDR2 (germline): SGHTA, FQGNSA. This CDR3 has 14 residues. Trimming shortened V by 2 bases and J by 5 bases, and 10 bases separated the two germline ends. Here the CDR3 DNA reads TGTGCCAGCAGCTTACGGCTCCGGAACAATGAGCAGTTCTTC. As protein: CASSLRLRNNEQFF.

In the case of this clonotype: Being one base from a much bigger clone, this may be a read error. The chain links TRBV5-1 to TRBJ2-7; 7 positions agree with TRBD2. The germline V gene has CDR1 SGHRS and CDR2 YFSETQ. This CDR3 is built from 14 residues. DNA of the CDR3: TGCGCCAGCAGCCAGCGGGACCAGATGATCGAGCGGTACTTC. Its translation: CASSQRDQMIERYF.

The chain carries TRBV12-3 or TRBV12-4 and TRBJ2-6; 7 bases align to TRBD1. The CDR3 has 17 amino acids. V lost 1 base to trimming and J lost 1 base; unmatched junction nucleotides: 4. For the CDR3, the DNA is TGTGCCAGCAGTTTAGGCAGGGGGAGATCTGGGGCCAACGTCCTGACTTTC. It encodes CASSLGRGRSGANVLTF.

This clonotype appeared a single time. The rearrangement joins TRBV19 to TRBJ2-6, with 8 bases aligning to TRBD1. CDR3 length: 17 amino acids. V lost 3 bases to trimming and J lost 3 bases; unmatched junction nucleotides: 7. Germline CDR1 LNHDA, CDR2 SQIVND (reference sequence). CDR3 region: CASSIQGAIIGANVLTF. CDR3 nucleotides: TGTGCCAGTAGTATCCAGGGGGCGATAATTGGGGCCAACGTCCTGACTTTC.

CDR3 loop: CASSLEAGGGSSYNEQFF. The CDR3 nucleotides are TGCGCCAGCAGCTTGGAAGCGGGAGGTGGGAGCTCCTACAATGAGCAGTTCTTC. V usage is TRBV5-1 and J usage is TRBJ2-1; TRBD2 aligns across 9 bases. With V trimmed by 0 bases and J by 0 bases, 7 bases remained unmatched. The length of the CDR3 is 18 residues. Per germline, CDR1 SGHRS and CDR2 YFSETQ.

The chain couples TRBV2 to TRBJ1-4; 8 nucleotides align to TRBD1. The CDR3 loop spans 14 amino acids. Per the germline V gene, CDR1 is SNHLY and CDR2 is FYNNEI. Trimming took 2 bases from V and 6 from J; bases not matched to a gene: 2. The CDR3 region has the DNA TGTGCCAGCAGTGAACAGGGGGCGGATGAAAAACTGTTTTTT. It specifies CASSEQGADEKLFF.

This clonotype was counted ten times or more. The V call is TRBV20-1, the J call TRBJ2-1; D is ambiguous. Trimming took off 5 bases at V and 4 bases at J, with 6 bases between the two ends. Per germline, CDR1 DFQATT and CDR2 SNEGSKA (reference sequence). The CDR3 runs 11 residues. The chain's CDR3 is CSAHRYNEQFF. The CDR3, as DNA: TGCAGTGCTCATAGGTACAATGAGCAGTTCTTC.

This clonotype has just a few counts. The chain combines TRBV5-6 with TRBJ2-4; D possibly matches TRBD1 or TRBD2 (5 bases each). The CDR3 is made up of 14 amino acids. Trimming pared 7 bases from V and 7 bases from J, leaving 18 bases between. Germline CDR1 is SGHDT and CDR2 is YYEEEE. In DNA, the CDR3 is TGTGCCAGCCGCAAGGGGACGGGGAAGAACATTCAGTACTTC. Amino acid sequence: CASRKGTGKNIQYF.

With respect to this clonotype: A much larger clone sits a single nucleotide away, making a read error possible. The chain has TRBV5-1 and TRBJ1-5; TRBD1 aligns across 10 bases. The CDR3 consists of 14 residues. Looked up from germline, CDR1 is SGHRS and CDR2 is YFSETQ. CDR3 protein: CVSSHGTGDQPQHF. For the CDR3, the DNA is TGCGTCAGCAGCCACGGGACAGGGGATCAGCCCCAGCATTTT. The complete variable domain, with remaining parts taken from reference TRBV5-1 and TRBJ1-5, reads KAGVTQTPRYLIKTRGQQVTLSCSPISGHRSVSWYQQTPGQGLQFLFEYFSETQRNKGNFPGRFSGRQFSNSRSEMNVSTLELGDSALYLCVSSHGTGDQPQHFGDGTRLSIL.

The V gene is TRBV7-9, the J gene TRBJ2-3, with D possibly matching TRBD2 (6 bases). This CDR3 has 14 amino acids. With 5 bases removed from V and 2 bases from J, the gap between germline ends came to 11 bases. Germline lookup yields CDR1 SEHNR and CDR2 FQNEAQ (reference sequence). CDR3 residues: CASSPRLDTDTQYF. The CDR3 nucleotides are TGTGCCAGCAGCCCCAGACTAGACACAGATACGCAGTATTTT.

The chain has TRBV7-9 and TRBJ2-1; maybe TRBD2 (5 bases). CDR3 size: 15 residues. From germline, CDR1 is SEHNR and CDR2 FQNEAQ (reference sequence). V was shortened by 5 bases and J by 7 bases, with 18 bases between the two germline ends. CDR3 in amino acids: CASSRTGSRRNEQFF. The CDR3 DNA reads TGTGCCAGCAGCCGGACTGGGAGTAGGCGTAATGAGCAGTTCTTC.

In this sample, this clonotype turned up many times. The chain combines TRBV5-1 with TRBJ2-7; D possibly corresponds to TRBD2 (6 bases). The CDR3 is 14 residues long. V dropped 1 base and J dropped 6 bases, with 14 bases sitting between them. Germline lookup yields CDR1 SGHRS and CDR2 YFSETQ. The CDR3 DNA reads TGCGCCAGCAGCTTGTTTACGGAGGGAGGCGAGCAGTACTTC. It codes for CASSLFTEGGEQYF.

CDR3: CASSQGSSDEQYF. CDR3 DNA: TGTGCCAGCAGCCAGGGGAGTAGCGACGAGCAGTACTTC. V gene TRBV4-2 combines with J gene TRBJ2-5, with a possible D match to TRBD2 (5 bases). The J call may be incorrect, as the DNA end agrees better with TRBJ2-7. Per germline, CDR1 LGHNA and CDR2 YNFKEQ. The CDR3 is 13 amino acids.

This CDR3 reads CSALGVVADTQYF. The CDR3 DNA is TGCAGTGCCCTCGGCGTCGTGGCGGATACGCAGTATTTT. J is TRBJ2-3 and V is TRBV20-1; D unclear. CDR1 and CDR2 (germline): DFQATT, SNEGSKA (reference sequence). Between the trimmed V and J ends, which lost 6 bases and 6 bases, there was a span of 16 bases. There are 13 residues in the CDR3.

This clonotype has more than one count but fewer than ten. The genes are TRBV9 and TRBJ1-2; D is unresolved. Trimming pared 0 bases from V and 0 bases from J, leaving 9 bases between. The CDR3 contains 15 residues. CDR1 SGDLS and CDR2 YYNGEE come from the germline V gene. CDR3 residues: CASSVASITNYGYTF. The DNA of the CDR3 is TGTGCCAGCAGCGTAGCGTCAATCACTAACTATGGCTACACCTTC.

V is TRBV7-2 and J is TRBJ2-5; 8 bases match TRBD2. This CDR3 comprises 15 residues. Trimming cost V 1 base and J 5 bases; bases outside gene matches: 6. Germline loops: CDR1 SGHTA, CDR2 FQGNSA. The CDR3 sequence is CASSLDRGGMETQYF. DNA of the CDR3: TGTGCCAGCAGCTTAGATCGGGGGGGGATGGAGACCCAGTACTTC.

The rearrangement links TRBV18 to TRBJ1-4; no reliable D call. CDR1 is KGHSH, CDR2 LQKENI, per germline. V was trimmed by 5 bases and J by 0 bases, leaving 10 bases between them. The CDR3 totals 15 residues. CDR3 loop: CASSGLGATNEKLFF. CDR3 nucleotide sequence: TGTGCCAGCTCAGGACTCGGTGCAACTAATGAAAAACTGTTTTTT. The full variable domain, completed using reference TRBV18 and TRBJ1-4, is NAGVMQNPRHLVRRRGQEARLRCSPMKGHSHVYWYRQLPEEGLKFMVYLQKENIIDESGMPKERFSAEFPKEGPSILRIQQVVRGDSAAYFCASSGLGATNEKLFFGSGTQLSVL.

This clonotype was detected a few times. V is TRBV5-1 and J is TRBJ1-4; TRBD1 matches at 8 bases. The CDR3 runs to 14 residues. Germline lookup yields CDR1 SGHRS and CDR2 YFSETQ. Unmatched junction bases numbered 3, after V lost 0 bases and J lost 8 bases. The CDR3 is CASSLAGTGEKLFF. CDR3 coding DNA: TGCGCCAGCAGCTTGGCCGGGACAGGCGAAAAACTGTTTTTT.

The chain links TRBV5-5 to TRBJ1-1, with D unclear. This CDR3 comprises 13 residues. Per germline, CDR1 SGHKS and CDR2 YYEKEE (reference sequence). V lost 1 base, J lost 5 bases, and 9 bases lay in between. Here the CDR3 reads CASSLFLGTEAFF. The CDR3, as DNA: TGTGCCAGCAGCTTGTTTTTGGGAACTGAAGCTTTCTTT.

J is TRBJ2-3 and V is TRBV12-3 or TRBV12-4; TRBD2 matches 7 bases. With 4 bases clipped from V and 3 bases from J, the junction kept 16 bases outside the gene matches. The CDR3 runs 18 residues. The CDR3 protein is CASSSPAPSGDPTDTQYF. CDR3 nucleotide sequence: TGTGCCAGCAGTTCCCCCGCCCCCAGCGGGGACCCGACAGATACGCAGTATTTT.

This clonotype was detected ten times or more. The rearrangement links TRBV28 to TRBJ2-7, with 7 bases that match TRBD1. Per the germline V gene, CDR1 is MDHEN and CDR2 is SYDVKM. With V trimmed by 6 bases and J by 7 bases, 6 bases remained unmatched. The CDR3 is 12 amino acids. The CDR3 DNA is TGTGCCAGCAGCGGGACAGTTCGAGAGCAGTACTTC. It specifies CASSGTVREQYF.

This clonotype showed up just once. The gene calls are TRBV15 and TRBJ1-5; 7 bases fit TRBD1. This CDR3 contains 15 residues. From germline, CDR1 is LNHNV and CDR2 YYDKDF (reference sequence). V dropped 3 bases and J dropped 2; count of bases not matched to a gene: 4. DNA for the CDR3: TGTGCCACCAGCAGTCTCGGGACAGGCAATCAGCCCCAGCATTTT. Residues: CATSSLGTGNQPQHF.

On this clonotype: A read error may explain this, as a much larger clone is one base away. The genes are TRBV7-9 and TRBJ2-1; 11 bases are shared with TRBD2. Germline V lookup: CDR1 SEHNR, CDR2 FQNEAQ (reference sequence). The CDR3 is 20 residues long. The CDR3 here is CAGSLALGLAVQRVYNEQFF. Here the CDR3 DNA reads TGTGCCGGCAGCTTAGCGCTGGGACTAGCGGTACAAAGGGTCTACAATGAGCAGTTCTTC.

This clonotype was counted a single time. This chain connects TRBV4-1 to TRBJ2-3; no firm D call. V shed 0 bases and J shed 0 bases, with 7 bases lying between them. The CDR3 spans 15 residues. Germline lookup yields CDR1 MGHRA and CDR2 YSYEKL. The CDR3 DNA follows: TGCGCCAGCAGCCAAGAACCCGGAAGCACAGATACGCAGTATTTT. The encoded protein is CASSQEPGSTDTQYF.

V usage is TRBV7-9 and J usage is TRBJ2-1, with TRBD2 matching 9 bases. The CDR3 has 17 residues. Germline CDR1 is SEHNR and CDR2 is FQNEAQ (reference sequence). The V segment lost 5 bases and the J segment 2 bases; nucleotides outside the gene matches: 10. The CDR3 spells CASSRRLAETTYNEQFF. CDR3 DNA sequence: TGTGCCAGCAGCCGCCGACTAGCGGAGACCACCTACAATGAGCAGTTCTTC.

On this clonotype: A read error may account for a junction end that differs from germline. This chain links TRBV7-2 with TRBJ1-5; 7 bases agree with TRBD1. This CDR3 has 16 amino acids. CDR1 and CDR2 (germline): SGHTA, FQGNSA. CDR3 DNA sequence: TGTGCCAGCAGCCGGGACAGAACTCGGAGGAATCAGCCCCGGCATTTT. Residues: CASSRDRTRRNQPRHF.

About this clonotype: A much larger clone is a single base away; this may be a read error. The chain carries TRBV10-1 and TRBJ2-1; no definite D call. V was shortened by 2 bases and J by 2 bases, with 10 bases between the two germline ends. Germline-derived CDR1 and CDR2 are WNHNN and SYGVQD (reference sequence). The CDR3 is made up of 15 amino acids. CDR3 residues: CASSEGVAPYNEQFF. CDR3 sequence (DNA): TGCGCCAGCAGTGAGGGGGTAGCACCCTACAATGAGCAGTTCTTC.

The rearrangement uses TRBV24-1 and TRBJ2-1; weak D call: TRBD2 (7 bases). V was pared by 2 bases and J by 6 bases, with 19 bases between. Germline CDR1 reads KGHDR; CDR2 reads SFDVKD. The CDR3 runs 17 residues. CDR3: CATSDSRGGGGFNEQFF. DNA for the CDR3: TGTGCCACCAGTGATTCCCGCGGGGGCGGGGGTTTCAATGAGCAGTTCTTC.

This clonotype was recorded many times. The chain couples TRBV20-1 to TRBJ2-5, with D perhaps matching TRBD1 (6 bases). Germline CDR1 and CDR2: DFQATT and SNEGSKA (reference sequence). The V end was cut by 5 bases, the J end by 11 bases, with 27 bases between. CDR3 size: 15 residues. In nucleotides, the CDR3 is TGCAGTGCTCTAACCGCCGACAGGCTCCCCGGGGAGCAGTACTTC. Its protein is CSALTADRLPGEQYF.

To note about this clonotype: A single base separates this from a much larger clone, so it may be a read error. The chain links TRBV12-3 or TRBV12-4 to TRBJ1-1, with D possibly being TRBD1 (6 bases). The CDR3 is 14 amino acids. V gave up 10 bases and J gave up 4 bases, with 19 bases separating them. Here the CDR3 reads CATLGGLQGTEAFF. CDR3 DNA sequence: TGTGCCACCCTCGGGGGCCTCCAGGGCACTGAAGCTTTCTTT.